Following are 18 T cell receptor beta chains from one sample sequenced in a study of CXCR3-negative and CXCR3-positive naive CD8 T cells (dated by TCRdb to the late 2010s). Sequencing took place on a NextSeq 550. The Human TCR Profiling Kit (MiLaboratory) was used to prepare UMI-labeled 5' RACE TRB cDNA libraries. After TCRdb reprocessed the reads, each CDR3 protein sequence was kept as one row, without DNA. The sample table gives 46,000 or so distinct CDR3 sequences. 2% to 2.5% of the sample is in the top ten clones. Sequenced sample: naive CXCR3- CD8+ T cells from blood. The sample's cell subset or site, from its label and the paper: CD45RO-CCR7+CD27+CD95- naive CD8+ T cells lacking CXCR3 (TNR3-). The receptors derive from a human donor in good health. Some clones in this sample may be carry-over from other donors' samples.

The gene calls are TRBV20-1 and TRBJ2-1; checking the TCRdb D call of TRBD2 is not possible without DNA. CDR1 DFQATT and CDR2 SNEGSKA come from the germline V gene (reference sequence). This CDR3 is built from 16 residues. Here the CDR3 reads CSARDEEGNSYNEQFF.

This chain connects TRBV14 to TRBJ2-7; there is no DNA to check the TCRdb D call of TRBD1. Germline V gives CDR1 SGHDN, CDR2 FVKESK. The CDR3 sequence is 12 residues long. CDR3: CASSPEGHEQYF.

The CDR3 loop reads CASSSGLDGYTF. The chain recombines TRBV27 with TRBJ1-2; TCRdb calls TRBD1, which cannot be checked without DNA. The CDR3 is 12 residues long. Germline assignment: CDR1 MNHEY and CDR2 SMNVEV (reference sequence).

The chain's CDR3 is CASSFVSGTEAFF. V is TRBV28 and J is TRBJ1-1. Looked up from germline, CDR1 is MDHEN and CDR2 is SYDVKM. This CDR3 comprises 13 residues.

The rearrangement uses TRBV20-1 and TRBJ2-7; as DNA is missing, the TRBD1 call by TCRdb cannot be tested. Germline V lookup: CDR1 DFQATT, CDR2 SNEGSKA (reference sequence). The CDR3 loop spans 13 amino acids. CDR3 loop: CSARRDSAYEQYF.

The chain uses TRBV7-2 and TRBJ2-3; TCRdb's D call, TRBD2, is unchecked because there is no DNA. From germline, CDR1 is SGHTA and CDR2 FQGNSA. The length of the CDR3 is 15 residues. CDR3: CASIPSGGYTDTQYF.

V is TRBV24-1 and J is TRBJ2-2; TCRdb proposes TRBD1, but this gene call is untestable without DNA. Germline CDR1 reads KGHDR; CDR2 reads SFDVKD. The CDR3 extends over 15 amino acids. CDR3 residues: CATSDGQGETGELFF.

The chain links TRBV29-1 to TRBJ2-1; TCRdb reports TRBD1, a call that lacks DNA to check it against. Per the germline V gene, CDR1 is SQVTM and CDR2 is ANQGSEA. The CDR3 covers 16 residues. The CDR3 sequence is CSVELSGHRRYNEQFF.

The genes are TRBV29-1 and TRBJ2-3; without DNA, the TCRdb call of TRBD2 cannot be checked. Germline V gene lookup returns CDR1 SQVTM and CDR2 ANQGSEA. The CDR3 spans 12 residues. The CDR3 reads CSVAGTSDTQYF.

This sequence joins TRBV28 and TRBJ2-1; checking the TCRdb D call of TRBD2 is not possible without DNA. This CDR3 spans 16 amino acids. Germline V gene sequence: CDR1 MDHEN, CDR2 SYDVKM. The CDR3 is CASIGWTSGSYNEQFF.

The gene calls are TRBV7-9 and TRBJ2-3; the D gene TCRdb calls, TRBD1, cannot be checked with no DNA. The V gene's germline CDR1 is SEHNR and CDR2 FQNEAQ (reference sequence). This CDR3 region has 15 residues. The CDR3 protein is CASSEPGGRTDTQYF.

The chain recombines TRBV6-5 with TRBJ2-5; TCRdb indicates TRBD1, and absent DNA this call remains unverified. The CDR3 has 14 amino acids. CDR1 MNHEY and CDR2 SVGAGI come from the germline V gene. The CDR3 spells CASSSTGSPETQYF.

The CDR3 is CSARDRAVSSYEQYF. The rearrangement joins TRBV20-1 to TRBJ2-7; as DNA is missing, the TRBD2 call by TCRdb cannot be tested. Germline V gene sequence: CDR1 DFQATT, CDR2 SNEGSKA (reference sequence). This CDR3 is 15 amino acids long.

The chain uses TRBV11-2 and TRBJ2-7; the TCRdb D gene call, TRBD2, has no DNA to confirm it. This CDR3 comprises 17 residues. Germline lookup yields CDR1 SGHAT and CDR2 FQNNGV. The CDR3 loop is CASILGERPGVRDEQYF. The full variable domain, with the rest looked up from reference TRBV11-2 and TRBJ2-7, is EAGVAQSPRYKIIEKRQSVAFWCNPISGHATLYWYQQILGQGPKLLIQFQNNGVVDDSQLPKDRFSAERLKGVDSTLKIQPAKLEDSAVYLCASILGERPGVRDEQYFGPGTRLTVT.

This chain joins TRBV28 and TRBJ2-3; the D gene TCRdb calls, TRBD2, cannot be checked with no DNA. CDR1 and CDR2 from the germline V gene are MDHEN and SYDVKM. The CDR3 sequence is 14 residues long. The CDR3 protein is CASSLAGSTDTQYF.

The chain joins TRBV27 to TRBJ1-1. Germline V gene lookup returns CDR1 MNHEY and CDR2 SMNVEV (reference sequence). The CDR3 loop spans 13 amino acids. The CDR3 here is CASGLASSTEAFF.

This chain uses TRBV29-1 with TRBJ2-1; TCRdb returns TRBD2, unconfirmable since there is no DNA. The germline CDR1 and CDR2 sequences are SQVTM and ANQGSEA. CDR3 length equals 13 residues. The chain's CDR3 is CSVGLAGANEQFF.

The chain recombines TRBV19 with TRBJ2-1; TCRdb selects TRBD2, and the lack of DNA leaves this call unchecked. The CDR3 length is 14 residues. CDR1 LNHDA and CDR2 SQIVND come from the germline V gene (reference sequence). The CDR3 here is CASRSGGGYNEQFF.